The 25 T cell receptor beta chains listed next were all sequenced from one sample in a study of Ad26.COV2.S vaccination and SARS-CoV-2 variants. The treatment denotes: some 20 received Ad26.COV2.S at low or high dose, single or two shots; 5 received placebo; per-sample allocation not given. Sampling was performed 63 days after the first vaccine or placebo injection. The table came from immunoSEQ multiplex PCR; TCRdb's copy has only in-frame clones and leaves some out. The table has hundreds of thousands of clones, roughly 90% seen once. The material sequenced was peripheral blood, taken in a trial of Ad26.COV2.S vaccine versus placebo. The receptors originated from a person between 18 and 60 years old who received the Ad26.COV2.S COVID-19 vaccine or a placebo.

The chain carries TRBV11-2 and TRBJ1-1; 9 bases fit TRBD1. This CDR3 has 15 amino acids. The junction had 11 bases not matched to a gene; V was cut back by 4 bases and J by 8 bases. Looked up from germline, CDR1 is SGHAT and CDR2 is FQNNGV. The CDR3 DNA reads TGTGCCAGCAGCTCGTCCGGGACAGGGTATGGGGAAGCTTTCTTT. This codes for CASSSSGTGYGEAFF. The variable domain in full, completed from reference TRBV11-2 and TRBJ1-1, reads EAGVAQSPRYKIIEKRQSVAFWCNPISGHATLYWYQQILGQGPKLLIQFQNNGVVDDSQLPKDRFSAERLKGVDSTLKIQPAKLEDSAVYLCASSSSGTGYGEAFFGQGTRLTVV.

The chain links TRBV24-1 to TRBJ1-5; the D gene is possibly TRBD1 (5 bases). Trimming took 10 bases from V and 5 from J, leaving 14 bases between them. CDR1 is KGHDR and CDR2 is SFDVKD in the germline V gene. CDR3 length: 13 amino acids. For the CDR3, the DNA is TGTGCCACTTATGGGAGGGGACATCAGCCCCAGCATTTT. Its translation is CATYGRGHQPQHF.

The V call is TRBV18, the J call TRBJ2-1; 7 bases line up with TRBD2. V shed 4 bases, J shed 7 bases, and the junction held 10 bases outside the gene matches. The CDR3 runs to 15 residues. Germline-derived CDR1 and CDR2 are KGHSH and LQKENI. CDR3 nucleotides: TGTGCCAGCTCACTCTCCGTTTGGCGGGGGAATGAGCAGTTCTTC. Amino acids: CASSLSVWRGNEQFF.

CDR3: CAWTTNYGYTF. The DNA of the CDR3 is TGTGCCTGGACCACAAACTATGGCTACACCTTC. The chain couples TRBV30 to TRBJ1-2; the D is unclear. V was trimmed by 4 bases and J by 2 bases, leaving 5 bases between them. The germline V gene encodes CDR1 GTSNPN and CDR2 SVGIG (reference sequence). This CDR3 is 11 amino acids long.

The chain is built from TRBV6-5 and TRBJ1-2, with 8 bases aligning to TRBD1. The germline gives CDR1 MNHEY, CDR2 SVGAGI. The V gene end was trimmed by 2 bases and the J gene end by 6 bases; junction bases not matched to a gene: 5. This CDR3 contains 14 residues. This chain's CDR3 is CASSYTDRAHGYTF. CDR3 bases: TGTGCCAGCAGTTACACGGACAGGGCCCATGGCTACACCTTC.

This rearrangement joins TRBV30 to TRBJ1-4; 8 bases are shared with TRBD1. The CDR3 runs 16 residues. The J segment lost 7 bases and the V segment lost 7 bases, leaving 17 bases of the junction unmatched. Germline V CDR1 and CDR2: GTSNPN, SVGIG (reference sequence). Written as DNA, the CDR3 is TGTGCCTCCGGACAGGGAGACAGCTCTAGGGGTGAAAAACTGTTTTTT. The encoded protein is CASGQGDSSRGEKLFF. Combining the CDR3 with reference TRBV30 and TRBJ1-4 gives the whole variable domain SQTIHQWPATLVQPVGSPLSLECTVEGTSNPNLYWYRQAAGRGLQLLFYSVGIGQISSEVPQNLSASRPQDRQFILSSKKLLLSDSGFYLCASGQGDSSRGEKLFFGSGTQLSVL.

V is TRBV5-5 and J is TRBJ2-2; 10 positions match TRBD1. Trimming at V came to 1 base and at J to 6 bases, leaving 12 bases not matched to a gene. The CDR3 has 18 amino acids. The germline V gene has CDR1 SGHKS and CDR2 YYEKEE (reference sequence). CDR3 DNA sequence: TGTGCCAGCAGCTTGTACAGCCGGGACAGGGGATGGGCCGGGGAGCTGTTTTTT. Its translation: CASSLYSRDRGWAGELFF.

The J gene is TRBJ2-1, the V gene TRBV3-1 (or the pseudogene TRBV3-2), with 8 bases aligning to TRBD2. Germline V gene data show CDR1 as LGHDT and CDR2 as YNNKEL (reference sequence). The CDR3 is 15 amino acids. With 5 bases clipped from V and 6 bases from J, the junction kept 9 bases outside the gene matches. DNA of the CDR3: TGTGCCAGCAGCGAGAGCGGGAGCTGGGGCAATGAGCAGTTCTTC. Translation: CASSESGSWGNEQFF.

The V call is TRBV9, the J call TRBJ2-7; a weak D match, TRBD1 (6 bases). There are 15 residues in the CDR3. Per germline, CDR1 SGDLS and CDR2 YYNGEE. Deletions cut 0 bases from V and 2 bases from J, with 12 bases between. In DNA, the CDR3 is TGTGCCAGCAGCGTAGGGGGGCAGGGAACCTACGAGCAGTACTTC. Translated: CASSVGGQGTYEQYF.

CDR3 bases: TGTGCCAGCTCACGAGAAGGGGGCGGCTCCTACGAGCAGTACTTC. Protein: CASSREGGGSYEQYF. V gene TRBV2 combines with J gene TRBJ2-7, with 7 bases lining up with TRBD1. V dropped 8 bases and J dropped 0; count of bases not matched to a gene: 10. The germline CDR1 and CDR2 sequences are SNHLY and FYNNEI. The CDR3 totals 15 residues.

The chain uses TRBV29-1 and TRBJ2-5; D remains ambiguous. CDR1 SQVTM and CDR2 ANQGSEA come from the germline V gene. The germline V and J ends were trimmed by 1 base and 5 bases, with 20 bases remaining between them. The CDR3 extends over 16 amino acids. CDR3 DNA sequence: TGCAGCGTTGAAGGGGCGGTCCAGGAAATTATGGAGACCCAGTACTTC. Its protein is CSVEGAVQEIMETQYF.

The rearrangement links TRBV4-3 to TRBJ2-6, with D unclear. Germline assignment: CDR1 LGHNA and CDR2 YSLEER. The CDR3 runs 17 residues. The V end lost 0 bases, the J end lost 0 bases, and 9 bases lay between the germline ends. The CDR3 loop reads CASSQESPRSGANVLTF. The CDR3 nucleotides are TGCGCCAGCAGCCAAGAGAGTCCCCGCTCTGGGGCCAACGTCCTGACTTTC.

This chain joins TRBV12-5 and TRBJ1-2; 9 bases are shared with TRBD1. This CDR3 is built from 14 residues. V gave up 5 bases and J gave up 8 bases; unmatched junction bases: 9. From germline, CDR1 is LGHNT and CDR2 FRNRAP. CDR3 coding DNA: TGTGCTAGTGGTCCCCATGGGACAGGGAAGGGCTACACCTTC. It yields the protein CASGPHGTGKGYTF. Combining the CDR3 with reference TRBV12-5 and TRBJ1-2 gives the whole variable domain DARVTQTPRHKVTEMGQEVTMRCQPILGHNTVFWYRQTMMQGLELLAYFRNRAPLDDSGMPKDRFSAEMPDATLATLKIQPSEPRDSAVYFCASGPHGTGKGYTFGSGTRLTVV.

The chain uses TRBV6-2 or TRBV6-3 and TRBJ2-5, with 10 positions matching TRBD2. CDR1 and CDR2 from the germline V gene are MNHEY and SVGEGT. The ends lost 5 bases at V and 1 base at J; junction bases unmatched: 10. The length of the CDR3 is 17 residues. The CDR3 coding sequence is TGTGCCAGCAGTCGCTATAGCGGGGGGCCAGTCCAAGAGACCCAGTACTTC. Translating gives CASSRYSGGPVQETQYF.

This chain joins TRBV4-3 and TRBJ2-1; D is ambiguous. Deletions cut 1 base from V and 6 bases from J, with 7 bases between. Per the germline V gene, CDR1 is LGHNA and CDR2 is YSLEER. This CDR3 has 13 residues. The CDR3 nucleotides read TGCGCCAGCAGCCAAGGCTCCAGCAATGAGCAGTTCTTC. This encodes CASSQGSSNEQFF.

The chain carries TRBV27 and TRBJ2-3; a possible D gene is TRBD1 (5 bases). Trimming took 2 bases from V and 5 from J, leaving 11 bases between them. The CDR3 totals 14 residues. Germline V gene lookup returns CDR1 MNHEY and CDR2 SMNVEV (reference sequence). DNA for the CDR3: TGTGCCAGCAGTTTAATAGGGGCCATAGATACGCAGTATTTT. Its translation is CASSLIGAIDTQYF.

The chain has TRBV21-1 and TRBJ1-2; TRBD1 reflects the table's D call only, with no check against the DNA. TRBV21-1 is labeled a pseudogene. This CDR3 has 15 residues. CDR3 in DNA: TGTGCCAGCAGCCCCCGGCGACAGGGGGTATTAGGCTACACCTTC. It codes for CASSPRRQGVLGYTF.

V gene TRBV25-1 combines with J gene TRBJ1-2; the match to TRBD1 covers 7 bases. After removal of 4 bases from V and 0 bases from J, the junction contained 11 bases not matched to a gene. Germline assignment: CDR1 MGHDK and CDR2 SYGVNS. CDR3 length: 17 amino acids. The CDR3 reads CASSGGTATNTNYGYTF. DNA of the CDR3: TGTGCCAGCAGTGGTGGGACAGCGACCAACACTAACTATGGCTACACCTTC.

The genes are TRBV4-3 and TRBJ1-1; 8 nucleotides align to TRBD1. This CDR3 has 16 amino acids. The germline V gene encodes CDR1 LGHNA and CDR2 YSLEER. Trimming at V came to 1 base and at J to 4 bases, leaving 8 bases not matched to a gene. This chain's CDR3 is CASSQAIRTGSTEAFF. CDR3 in DNA: TGCGCCAGCAGCCAAGCCATCAGGACAGGGTCCACTGAAGCTTTCTTT.

The chain uses TRBV21-1 and TRBJ1-1; TRBD1 reflects the table's D call only, with no check against the DNA. TRBV21-1 is a known pseudogene. This CDR3 has 14 amino acids. CDR3 in amino acids: CASSKARGNTEAFF. The CDR3 DNA is TGTGCCAGCAGCAAAGCTAGGGGGAACACTGAAGCTTTCTTT.

Note on this clone: Other DNA sequences in this sample translate to the same CDR3. This sequence joins TRBV19 and TRBJ2-5; 12 bases agree with TRBD2. CDR3 length: 15 amino acids. The ends lost 3 bases at V and 5 bases at J; junction bases unmatched: 4. Germline assignment: CDR1 LNHDA and CDR2 SQIVND (reference sequence). The CDR3 region is CASSIRLAGEETQYF. The CDR3 coding sequence is TGTGCCAGTAGTATCCGACTAGCGGGAGAGGAGACCCAGTACTTC.

The gene calls are TRBV11-2 and TRBJ2-2; 8 positions match TRBD2. CDR3 length: 16 amino acids. V lost 4 bases, J lost 5 bases, and 9 bases stayed unmatched. CDR1 and CDR2 from the germline V gene are SGHAT and FQNNGV. CDR3 in amino acids: CASSSPAGGGTGELFF. DNA of the CDR3: TGTGCCAGCAGCTCCCCGGCGGGGGGAGGTACCGGGGAGCTGTTTTTT.

The chain links TRBV27 to TRBJ1-2; D is undetermined. CDR3 length: 13 residues. The germline CDR1 and CDR2 sequences are MNHEY and SMNVEV (reference sequence). Between the trimmed V and J ends, which lost 2 bases and 9 bases, there was a span of 13 bases. In nucleotides, the CDR3 is TGTGCCAGCAGTTTAGGCAAGAGTCAACGCTACACCTTC. Protein sequence: CASSLGKSQRYTF.

The rearrangement joins TRBV27 to TRBJ1-5; D perhaps matches TRBD1 (5 bases). The CDR3 sequence is 14 residues long. V was cut by 6 bases and J by 4 bases, with 13 bases left in between. Per germline, CDR1 MNHEY and CDR2 SMNVEV (reference sequence). The CDR3 DNA reads as TGTGCCAGCAGGCCTACAGGTTCAAATCAGCCCCAGCATTTT. Translating it yields CASRPTGSNQPQHF.

The chain combines TRBV12-1 with TRBJ1-2. TRBV12-1 is marked as a pseudogene. The CDR3 has 14 amino acids. This CDR3 is CASSPWTENYGYTF. The CDR3 region has the DNA TGTGCCAGCAGCCCGTGGACGGAAAACTATGGCTACACCTTC.